The next 19 T cell receptor beta chains were all read from a single sample in a study of neoadjuvant nivolumab and ipilimumab in lung cancer. Clones were sequenced by immunoSEQ multiplex PCR, and TCRdb holds only the in-frame ones, with some missing. The sample comprises several thousand clones, 84% of which are singletons, and approximately 8% rests with the top ten. The sample in question was tumor tissue, obtained after neoadjuvant nivolumab, alone or with ipilimumab, at or shortly before surgery. The receptors here all came from an adult with non-small cell lung cancer.

The V gene is TRBV13, the J gene TRBJ2-1, with 8 bases fitting TRBD1. Losses at the gene ends were 3 bases for V and 2 bases for J; bases not matched to a gene: 3. Germline V gene lookup returns CDR1 PRHDT and CDR2 FYEKMQ (reference sequence). The CDR3 contains 15 residues. CDR3 coding DNA: TGTGCCAGCAGCTTTGGACAGGGTCCCTACAATGAGCAGTTCTTC. It is translated as CASSFGQGPYNEQFF.

V gene TRBV2 combines with J gene TRBJ2-7; 8 bases fit TRBD1. CDR1 and CDR2 (germline): SNHLY, FYNNEI. The V and J ends lost 3 bases and 3 bases, in that order; junction bases with no gene match: 7. CDR3 length: 15 amino acids. The chain's CDR3 is CASSDKTGQDYEQYF. The DNA of the CDR3 is TGTGCCAGCAGTGATAAAACGGGACAGGACTACGAGCAGTACTTC. The whole variable domain, remainder taken from reference TRBV2 and TRBJ2-7, is EPEVTQTPSHQVTQMGQEVILRCVPISNHLYFYWYRQILGQKVEFLVSFYNNEISEKSEIFDDQFSVERPDGSNFTLKIRSTKLEDSAMYFCASSDKTGQDYEQYFGPGTRLTVT.

In its sample, this clone is large. The chain is built from TRBV7-9 and TRBJ2-7, with unresolved D. Germline V CDR1 and CDR2: SEHNR, FQNEAQ (reference sequence). Trimming removed 4 bases from V and 7 bases from J, with 8 bases in between. CDR3 length: 11 amino acids. This CDR3 is CASSWAGEQYF. In DNA form, the CDR3 reads TGTGCCAGCAGCTGGGCCGGAGAGCAGTACTTC.

The chain couples TRBV6-4 to TRBJ2-2, with D unresolved. CDR1 is MRHNA and CDR2 is SNTAGT in the germline V gene. The CDR3 spans 13 residues. V lost 5 bases and J lost 1, with 5 bases in between. This CDR3 is CASSPENTGELFF. Here the CDR3 DNA reads TGTGCCAGCAGTCCAGAGAACACCGGGGAGCTGTTTTTT.

This sequence joins TRBV2 and TRBJ2-7; 8 bases map to TRBD1. V lost 9 bases, J lost 2 bases, and 9 bases stayed unmatched. The germline V gene encodes CDR1 SNHLY and CDR2 FYNNEI. CDR3 size: 14 residues. The CDR3 DNA reads TGTGCCAGTACATGGGACAGGCCAGCCTACGAGCAGTACTTC. It is translated as CASTWDRPAYEQYF. Filled out from reference TRBV2 and TRBJ2-7, the complete variable domain reads EPEVTQTPSHQVTQMGQEVILRCVPISNHLYFYWYRQILGQKVEFLVSFYNNEISEKSEIFDDQFSVERPDGSNFTLKIRSTKLEDSAMYFCASTWDRPAYEQYFGPGTRLTVT.

CDR3 bases: TGTGCCAGCAGTGAATCGGCTCACCCAGAGTTCTTC. Encoded protein: CASSESAHPEFF. The V gene is TRBV25-1, the J gene TRBJ2-1; D remains unclear. The V end lost 1 base, the J end lost 14 bases, and 12 bases lay between the germline ends. The CDR3 runs to 12 residues. Germline CDR1 reads MGHDK; CDR2 reads SYGVNS.

J is TRBJ2-7 and V is TRBV11-3, with TRBD1 identical over 9 bases. The CDR3 has 14 residues. V lost 5 bases to trimming and J lost 6 bases; unmatched junction nucleotides: 8. Germline V CDR1 and CDR2: SGHNT, YENEEA. The CDR3 DNA reads TGTGCCAGCAGCGGTCCGGGACAGGGTGGCGAGCAGTACTTC. It yields the protein CASSGPGQGGEQYF. The full variable domain, in which reference TRBV11-3 and TRBJ2-7 provide the parts outside the CDR3, is EAGVVQSPRYKIIEKKQPVAFWCNPISGHNTLYWYLQNLGQGPELLIRYENEEAVDDSQLPKDRFSAERLKGVDSTLKIQPAELGDSAVYLCASSGPGQGGEQYFGPGTRLTVT.

This clone showed up just a few times. The genes are TRBV19 and TRBJ2-7; 11 bases agree with TRBD1. The CDR3 runs to 17 residues. The V gene's germline CDR1 is LNHDA and CDR2 SQIVND (reference sequence). V was clipped by 1 base and J by 8 bases; unmatched bases: 13. The CDR3 sequence: CASSIGAYRDRGKKQYF. The CDR3 nucleotides are TGTGCCAGTAGTATAGGTGCCTACCGGGACAGGGGGAAGAAGCAGTACTTC.

The chain carries TRBV10-2 and TRBJ1-2, with 8 positions matching TRBD1. Germline CDR1 and CDR2: WSHSY and SAAADI. V shed 6 bases, J shed 6 bases, and the junction held 9 bases outside the gene matches. The CDR3 sequence is 14 residues long. The CDR3 reads CASRDRGLLDGYTF. The CDR3 DNA follows: TGCGCCAGCAGAGACAGGGGCCTTTTGGATGGCTACACCTTC.

The gene calls are TRBV4-1 and TRBJ1-4, with 7 bases aligning to TRBD1. The CDR3 sequence is 15 residues long. Unmatched junction bases numbered 9, after V lost 5 bases and J lost 6 bases. Germline V lookup: CDR1 MGHRA, CDR2 YSYEKL. For the CDR3, the DNA is TGCGCCAGCAGCTTTGGGCAGGGGGGGGATGAAAAACTGTTTTTT. The encoded protein is CASSFGQGGDEKLFF.

The chain recombines TRBV5-4 with TRBJ2-1; the D is unclear. V shed 4 bases and J shed 5 bases, with 13 bases lying between them. In germline, CDR1 is SGHNT, CDR2 YYREEE (reference sequence). The CDR3 contains 14 residues. CDR3 nucleotides: TGTGCCAGCAGCCCTACGGGCGAGAACAATGAGCAGTTCTTC. Its translation is CASSPTGENNEQFF.

In its sample, this clone was seen a few times. The chain recombines TRBV4-1 with TRBJ2-6; TRBD1 agrees at 8 bases. Losses at the gene ends were 1 base for V and 3 bases for J; bases not matched to a gene: 5. The CDR3 length is 17 residues. Germline lookup yields CDR1 MGHRA and CDR2 YSYEKL. CDR3 bases: TGCGCCAGCAGCCAAGGGACAGGGAGTGGTGGGGCCAACGTCCTGACTTTC. Amino acids: CASSQGTGSGGANVLTF.

The V call is TRBV19, the J call TRBJ2-7; no firm D call. Trimming shortened V by 7 bases and J by 5 bases, and 15 bases separated the two germline ends. CDR1 and CDR2 from the germline V gene are LNHDA and SQIVND (reference sequence). The CDR3 is 13 amino acids. The CDR3 nucleotides are TGTGCCAGTAACGATGGAATTGGGAACGAGCAGTACTTC. This sequence encodes CASNDGIGNEQYF. Full variable domain (missing parts from reference TRBV19 and TRBJ2-7): DGGITQSPKYLFRKEGQNVTLSCEQNLNHDAMYWYRQDPGQGLRLIYYSQIVNDFQKGDIAEGYSVSREKKESFPLTVTSAQKNPTAFYLCASNDGIGNEQYFGPGTRLTVT.

The chain is built from TRBV29-1 and TRBJ2-5, with D possibly TRBD2 on 6 matching bases. CDR1 and CDR2 (germline): SQVTM, ANQGSEA. The CDR3 is 13 amino acids. CDR3 residues: CSEHEGRYETQYF. In DNA form, the CDR3 reads TGCAGTGAACATGAGGGGAGGTATGAGACCCAGTACTTC. Full variable domain (missing parts from reference TRBV29-1 and TRBJ2-5): SAVISQKPSRDICQRGTSLTIQCQVDSQVTMMFWYRQQPGQSLTLIATANQGSEATYESGFVIDKFPISRPNLTFSTLTVSNMSPEDSSIYLCSEHEGRYETQYFGPGTRLLVL.

The chain employs TRBV4-1 and TRBJ1-2; no firm D call. Trimming removed 0 bases at V and 10 bases at J, with 15 bases between. The CDR3 covers 14 residues. Germline CDR1 and CDR2: MGHRA and YSYEKL. The CDR3 here is CASSQEQIGDTYTF. The CDR3 region has the DNA TGCGCCAGCAGCCAAGAGCAGATCGGAGACACCTACACCTTC.

This CDR3 is CASSVGGRSYNEQFF. CDR3 nucleotide sequence: TGTGCCAGCAGCGTAGGAGGGAGGAGCTACAATGAGCAGTTCTTC. This chain links TRBV9 with TRBJ2-1; the D gene is possibly TRBD2 (6 bases). CDR1 and CDR2 (germline): SGDLS, YYNGEE. Between the trimmed V and J ends, which lost 0 bases and 3 bases, there was a span of 10 bases. The CDR3 contains 15 residues.

The chain has TRBV6-1 and TRBJ2-7; TRBD2 matches at 11 bases. Losses at the gene ends were 6 bases for V and 2 bases for J; bases not matched to a gene: 3. CDR1 MNHNS and CDR2 SASEGT come from the germline V gene. The CDR3 covers 14 residues. CDR3 bases: TGTGCCAGCAGGGCTAGCGGGGGGACCTACGAGCAGTACTTC. Encoded protein: CASRASGGTYEQYF.

The V call is TRBV18, the J call TRBJ2-1, with D perhaps given as TRBD1 or TRBD2 (5 bases each). Germline CDR1 reads KGHSH; CDR2 reads LQKENI. V dropped 2 bases and J dropped 7 bases, with 21 bases sitting between them. There are 17 residues in the CDR3. The CDR3 nucleotides are TGTGCCAGCTCACCAGGAACCTCCGGGGCTGGGTCGAATGAGCAGTTCTTC. Translation: CASSPGTSGAGSNEQFF.

This clone was observed a few times. This chain uses TRBV18 with TRBJ1-2; D is undetermined. V lost 3 bases, J lost 8 bases, and 13 bases lay in between. Germline V gene data show CDR1 as KGHSH and CDR2 as LQKENI. The length of the CDR3 is 13 residues. The DNA of the CDR3 is TGTGCCAGCTCACCGGAACCTACCTGGGGCTACACCTTC. It yields the protein CASSPEPTWGYTF. Complete variable domain (other parts from reference TRBV18 and TRBJ1-2): NAGVMQNPRHLVRRRGQEARLRCSPMKGHSHVYWYRQLPEEGLKFMVYLQKENIIDESGMPKERFSAEFPKEGPSILRIQQVVRGDSAAYFCASSPEPTWGYTFGSGTRLTVV.